The 31 T cell receptor beta chains below all came from one sample that was sequenced in a study of blood T cell repertoires in COVID-19. Assay used: immunoSEQ multiplex PCR; TCRdb lists only in-frame clones, some missing. In the table there are fewer than 250,000 clones, 85% to 90% of which are singletons. Sequences were obtained from PBMCs or T cells enriched from blood (not recorded which). The receptors come from a man aged 50 to 59 who had been exposed to COVID-19.

The CDR3, as DNA: TGTGCCAGCTCACCCCAGGCGTTTTGGAATAATTCACCCCTCCACTTT. Its translation: CASSPQAFWNNSPLHF. V and J are TRBV18 and TRBJ1-6; D gene uncertain. The germline V gene has CDR1 KGHSH and CDR2 LQKENI. CDR3 length: 16 residues. V shed 3 bases and J shed 5 bases, with 14 bases lying between them.

The chain links TRBV11-2 to TRBJ1-1; no clear D gene. With 0 bases removed from V and 10 bases from J, the gap between germline ends came to 15 bases. This CDR3 spans 14 amino acids. CDR1 is SGHAT, CDR2 FQNNGV, per germline. The CDR3 reads CASSLDPSPRGAFF. The CDR3 DNA reads TGTGCCAGCAGCTTAGATCCCAGTCCAAGAGGAGCTTTCTTT. The full variable domain, with the rest looked up from reference TRBV11-2 and TRBJ1-1, is EAGVAQSPRYKIIEKRQSVAFWCNPISGHATLYWYQQILGQGPKLLIQFQNNGVVDDSQLPKDRFSAERLKGVDSTLKIQPAKLEDSAVYLCASSLDPSPRGAFFGQGTRLTVV.

J is TRBJ1-1 and V is TRBV2; no reliable D call. CDR1 is SNHLY and CDR2 is FYNNEI in the germline V gene. Trimming shortened V by 5 bases and J by 2 bases, and 12 bases separated the two germline ends. The CDR3 length is 14 residues. CDR3 bases: TGTGCCAGCAGTTACTACGGCCACAACACTGAAGCTTTCTTT. Protein product: CASSYYGHNTEAFF.

This sequence joins TRBV9 and TRBJ2-1; 7 positions agree with TRBD2. Trimming took 4 bases from V and 9 from J; bases not matched to a gene: 13. The germline V gene has CDR1 SGDLS and CDR2 YYNGEE. CDR3 length: 15 amino acids. CDR3 region: CASSPAGGGVTEQFF. CDR3 nucleotide sequence: TGTGCCAGCAGCCCCGCCGGTGGGGGGGTCACTGAGCAGTTCTTC.

The V gene is TRBV2, the J gene TRBJ1-2, with D uncertain. Germline CDR1 reads SNHLY; CDR2 reads FYNNEI. V was shortened by 2 bases and J by 4 bases, with 8 bases between the two germline ends. The CDR3 is 13 amino acids. CDR3 protein: CASSENSGYGYTF. The CDR3 coding sequence is TGTGCCAGCAGTGAAAACAGCGGCTATGGCTACACCTTC.

This clone has only one observation. J is TRBJ1-2 and V is TRBV10-3; 8 bases are a match to TRBD1. Germline loops: CDR1 ENHRY, CDR2 SYGVKD. The CDR3 covers 14 residues. V lost 10 bases, J lost 0 bases, and 7 bases stayed unmatched. The DNA for the CDR3 is TGTGCCACCGGACAGGGCCTAGCTAACTATGGCTACACCTTC. Protein: CATGQGLANYGYTF.

To note about this clone: In the same sample, other DNA sequences code for this CDR3. CDR3 region: CASSLDTGNYGYTF. The CDR3 DNA reads TGCGCCAGCAGCTTGGATACAGGAAACTATGGCTACACCTTC. The rearrangement links TRBV5-1 to TRBJ1-2, with D tentatively TRBD1 (5 bases). The CDR3 sequence is 14 residues long. Trimming removed 0 bases at V and 2 bases at J, with 8 bases between. Germline V lookup: CDR1 SGHRS, CDR2 YFSETQ.

Turning to this clone: Different DNA sequences within this sample yield the same CDR3. The rearrangement links TRBV4-1 to TRBJ2-5, with 7 bases lining up with TRBD2. J lost 4 bases, V lost 4 bases, and 3 bases had no gene match. Germline V gene sequence: CDR1 MGHRA, CDR2 YSYEKL. The CDR3 is made up of 13 amino acids. The CDR3 sequence is CASSRGGLETQYF. The DNA of the CDR3 is TGCGCCAGCAGCCGGGGAGGGCTAGAGACCCAGTACTTC.

The chain couples TRBV7-9 to TRBJ1-1, with TRBD1 matching 7 bases. The length of the CDR3 is 14 residues. CDR1 and CDR2 from the germline V gene are SEHNR and FQNEAQ (reference sequence). Germline trimming cut 6 bases from V and 3 bases from J; bases unmatched to any gene: 7. CDR3 sequence: CASRAGGFYTEAFF. The CDR3 nucleotides read TGTGCCAGCAGGGCAGGGGGTTTCTACACTGAAGCTTTCTTT.

V gene TRBV28 combines with J gene TRBJ2-7; TRBD1 matches 7 bases. CDR3 length equals 11 residues. Germline values: CDR1 MDHEN, CDR2 SYDVKM. CDR3 protein: CASSDLRGYFV. CDR3 DNA: TGTGCCAGCAGTGACCTCAGGGGGTATTTCGTC.

The chain carries TRBV28 and TRBJ1-6; a weak D match, TRBD1 (5 bases). Germline-derived CDR1 and CDR2 are MDHEN and SYDVKM. This CDR3 region has 17 residues. With 2 bases removed from V and 1 base from J, the gap between germline ends came to 12 bases. The CDR3 coding sequence is TGTGCCAGCAGTTTACCTCGGGGGGGATCCTATAATTCACCCCTCCACTTT. Translated: CASSLPRGGSYNSPLHF.

This clone was counted between two and nine times. The rearrangement joins TRBV5-8 to TRBJ2-7; 11 bases agree with TRBD1. V gave up 4 bases and J gave up 5 bases; unmatched junction bases: 2. Germline V CDR1 and CDR2: SGHTS, YDEGEE. This CDR3 has 13 residues. The CDR3 coding sequence is TGTGCCAGCAGCCGGACAGGGGGCGACGAGCAGTACTTC. Its protein product is CASSRTGGDEQYF.

The chain recombines TRBV5-4 with TRBJ2-2; 15 bases map to TRBD2. The CDR3 totals 17 residues. J was trimmed by 5 bases and V by 5 bases; bases with no gene match: 7. CDR1 is SGHNT and CDR2 is YYREEE in the germline V gene (reference sequence). The CDR3 spells CASSRTGTSGRTGELFF. CDR3 nucleotide sequence: TGTGCCAGCAGTCGAACCGGGACTAGCGGGAGGACCGGGGAGCTGTTTTTT.

The chain joins TRBV29-1 to TRBJ1-1; no reliable D call. The CDR3 contains 9 residues. CDR1 SQVTM and CDR2 ANQGSEA come from the germline V gene. Trimming removed 3 bases at V and 8 bases at J, with 4 bases between. DNA for the CDR3: TGCAGCGTTGATGAGGAAGCTTTCTTT. This sequence encodes CSVDEEAFF.

This chain links TRBV18 with TRBJ1-1, with D unresolved. Trimming shortened V by 8 bases and J by 5 bases, and 15 bases separated the two germline ends. Germline V gives CDR1 KGHSH, CDR2 LQKENI. CDR3 length: 13 residues. The CDR3 region has the DNA TGTGCCAGCCTGACATCGAGAGAAACTGAAGCTTTCTTT. This sequence encodes CASLTSRETEAFF.

The chain is built from TRBV7-9 and TRBJ1-2, with D maybe TRBD1 (6 bases). V was shortened by 2 bases and J by 7 bases, with 11 bases between the two germline ends. The CDR3 has 13 amino acids. Germline values: CDR1 SEHNR, CDR2 FQNEAQ (reference sequence). The CDR3 here is CASSLSRGGGYTF. DNA of the CDR3: TGTGCCAGCAGCTTAAGTCGAGGGGGTGGCTACACCTTC.

V and J are TRBV7-2 and TRBJ1-3; 7 nucleotides align to TRBD1. Germline assignment: CDR1 SGHTA and CDR2 FQGNSA. Trimming cost V 5 bases and J 0 bases; bases outside gene matches: 7. This CDR3 region has 16 residues. The CDR3 spells CASSQGQARSGNTIYF. The CDR3 DNA reads as TGTGCCAGCAGCCAAGGACAGGCCCGCTCTGGAAACACCATATATTTT.

The genes are TRBV5-1 and TRBJ1-1; 8 bases align to TRBD1. Germline V gives CDR1 SGHRS, CDR2 YFSETQ. V shed 0 bases, J shed 4 bases, and the junction held 14 bases outside the gene matches. CDR3 size: 18 residues. CDR3 coding DNA: TGCGCCAGCAGCTTGGGCGCGGGTTCAGGGGGCCTTTTCACTGAAGCTTTCTTT. The encoded protein is CASSLGAGSGGLFTEAFF.

This rearrangement joins TRBV5-1 to TRBJ2-1, with a tentative D call TRBD1 (6 bases). CDR1 is SGHRS, CDR2 YFSETQ, per germline. The CDR3 loop spans 15 amino acids. V dropped 4 bases and J dropped 2 bases, with 13 bases sitting between them. This chain's CDR3 is CASSRGTVPYNEQFF. The CDR3 coding sequence is TGCGCCAGCAGCAGGGGGACGGTTCCCTACAATGAGCAGTTCTTC.

This clone has just a few counts. The J gene is TRBJ2-1, the V gene TRBV11-1; tentative D call: TRBD2 (5 bases). V shed 2 bases and J shed 0 bases, with 11 bases lying between them. From germline, CDR1 is SGHAT and CDR2 FQDESV (reference sequence). The CDR3 spans 16 residues. The CDR3 DNA reads as TGTGCCAGCAGCTTAAGTGGGGAGAGCTCCTACAATGAGCAGTTCTTC. Its protein product is CASSLSGESSYNEQFF.

The CDR3 sequence: CASSLTGGTEAFF. CDR3 bases: TGTGCCAGCAGCTTGACAGGGGGAACTGAAGCTTTCTTT. The genes are TRBV5-6 and TRBJ1-1; 8 bases fit TRBD1. This CDR3 contains 13 residues. V shed 1 base and J 5 bases; nucleotides not matched to a gene: 1. In germline, CDR1 is SGHDT, CDR2 YYEEEE.

The chain uses TRBV5-1 and TRBJ1-3; D might be TRBD1 (5 bases). The V gene's germline CDR1 is SGHRS and CDR2 YFSETQ. V lost 1 base and J 0 bases, leaving 14 bases between the germline ends. The CDR3 contains 17 residues. The CDR3 loop is CASSLSSQGYSGNTIYF. The CDR3 nucleotides are TGCGCCAGCAGCTTGAGTTCGCAGGGATACTCTGGAAACACCATATATTTT.

V and J are TRBV19 and TRBJ1-2; no clear D. The CDR3 loop spans 14 amino acids. Germline V gene lookup returns CDR1 LNHDA and CDR2 SQIVND (reference sequence). Trimming stripped 5 bases from V and 3 bases from J, with 13 bases between. The CDR3: CASSVTSSYYGYTF. CDR3 nucleotide sequence: TGTGCCAGTAGTGTGACTTCCAGCTACTATGGCTACACCTTC.

V gene TRBV24-1 combines with J gene TRBJ2-1; 11 nucleotides line up with TRBD2. The ends lost 4 bases at V and 5 bases at J; junction bases unmatched: 0. The CDR3 covers 14 residues. CDR1 is KGHDR and CDR2 is SFDVKD in the germline V gene. CDR3 bases: TGTGCCACCAGTGAGACTAGCGGGGACAATGAGCAGTTCTTC. Translation gives CATSETSGDNEQFF.

The rearrangement links TRBV29-1 to TRBJ2-3; tentative D call: TRBD2 (5 bases). This CDR3 region has 12 residues. From germline, CDR1 is SQVTM and CDR2 ANQGSEA. Deletions cut 3 bases from V and 1 base from J, with 5 bases between. The CDR3 DNA is TGCAGCGTTGACGGGGGCACAGATACGCAGTATTTT. It yields the protein CSVDGGTDTQYF.

V is TRBV7-9 and J is TRBJ1-5; D perhaps matches TRBD1 (5 bases). Germline CDR1 SEHNR, CDR2 FQNEAQ (reference sequence). This CDR3 comprises 14 residues. The ends were cut back, 1 base at V and 4 bases at J, with 8 bases in the middle. In nucleotides, the CDR3 is TGTGCCAGCAGCTTAGGGGCAGGGAATCAGCCCCAGCATTTT. This codes for CASSLGAGNQPQHF.

The rearrangement uses TRBV9 and TRBJ2-3; TRBD2 matches at 9 bases. Germline lookup yields CDR1 SGDLS and CDR2 YYNGEE. V lost 6 bases to trimming and J lost 4 bases; unmatched junction nucleotides: 9. The CDR3 is 15 amino acids. CDR3 sequence (DNA): TGTGCCAGCACCCGGGGCGGGGGGGCCGCAGATACGCAGTATTTT. Its protein product is CASTRGGGAADTQYF.

This sequence joins TRBV24-1 and TRBJ2-3, with 9 bases matching TRBD1. CDR1 KGHDR and CDR2 SFDVKD come from the germline V gene. V shed 11 bases, J shed 6 bases, and the junction held 8 bases outside the gene matches. This CDR3 region has 13 residues. In DNA form, the CDR3 reads TGTGCCATAGGGACAGGGAGTTTTGATACGCAGTATTTT. The encoded protein is CAIGTGSFDTQYF.

Only a few counts were recorded for this clone. The CDR3 DNA reads TGTGCCAGCAGCGAAACCGGGACAGGACGGGATGGCTACACCTTC. This encodes CASSETGTGRDGYTF. This chain uses TRBV9 with TRBJ1-2; TRBD1 matches at 8 bases. Losses at the gene ends were 3 bases for V and 6 bases for J; bases not matched to a gene: 10. The length of the CDR3 is 15 residues. Per germline, CDR1 SGDLS and CDR2 YYNGEE.

Details on this clone: Other nucleotide sequences in the sample specify the same CDR3. V usage is TRBV9 and J usage is TRBJ1-2; 7 bases are a match to TRBD1. This CDR3 contains 13 residues. Germline values: CDR1 SGDLS, CDR2 YYNGEE. The V segment lost 2 bases and the J segment 2 bases; nucleotides outside the gene matches: 0. CDR3 nucleotides: TGTGCCAGCAGCGTGGACAGGAACTATGGCTACACCTTC. This codes for CASSVDRNYGYTF.

This sequence joins TRBV4-1 and TRBJ2-1, with 8 bases aligning to TRBD2. The CDR3 is 15 residues long. Germline V gene lookup returns CDR1 MGHRA and CDR2 YSYEKL. The V and J ends lost 4 bases and 6 bases, in that order; junction bases with no gene match: 8. CDR3 sequence: CASSLARGTSNEQFF. CDR3 nucleotides: TGCGCCAGCAGCCTAGCCCGGGGGACTAGCAATGAGCAGTTCTTC.